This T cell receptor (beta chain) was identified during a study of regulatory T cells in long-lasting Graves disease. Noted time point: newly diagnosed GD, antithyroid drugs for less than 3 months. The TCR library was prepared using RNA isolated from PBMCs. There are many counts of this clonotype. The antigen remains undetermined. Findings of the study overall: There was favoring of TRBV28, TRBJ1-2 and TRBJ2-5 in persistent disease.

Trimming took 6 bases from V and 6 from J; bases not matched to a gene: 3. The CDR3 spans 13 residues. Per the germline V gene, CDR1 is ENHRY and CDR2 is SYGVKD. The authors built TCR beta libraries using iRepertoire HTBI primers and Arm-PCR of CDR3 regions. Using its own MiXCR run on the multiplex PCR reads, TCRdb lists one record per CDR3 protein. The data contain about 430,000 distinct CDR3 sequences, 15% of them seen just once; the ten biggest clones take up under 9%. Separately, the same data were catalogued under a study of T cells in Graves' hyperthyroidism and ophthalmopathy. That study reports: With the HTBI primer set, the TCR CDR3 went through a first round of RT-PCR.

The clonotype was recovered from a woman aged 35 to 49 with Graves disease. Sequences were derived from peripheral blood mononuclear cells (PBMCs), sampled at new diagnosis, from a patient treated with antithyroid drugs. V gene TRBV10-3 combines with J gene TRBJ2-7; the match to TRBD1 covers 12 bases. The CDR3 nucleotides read TGTGCCATCAGCGGGACAGGGGGCGGCGAGCAGTACTTC. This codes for CAISGTGGGEQYF.